The 4 T cell receptor beta chains below come from one sample, sequenced in a study of blood T cells in healthy people across ages. Alongside a J-beta primer mix, a sample-barcoded 5' primer served in a second PCR lasting roughly 6 to 11 cycles. TCRdb re-called the 5' RACE reads through MiXCR, storing one row per CDR3 protein. The table lists roughly 700,000 distinct CDR3 sequences, approximately 29% of them singletons. Material: blood. The receptors were gathered from a woman over 75 in good health.

The chain has TRBV5-1 and TRBJ2-1; TRBD1 agrees at 10 bases. CDR1 and CDR2 from the germline V gene are SGHRS and YFSETQ. Trimming took 4 bases from V and 4 from J; bases not matched to a gene: 14. This CDR3 contains 18 residues. In nucleotides, the CDR3 is TGCGCCAGCAGCGTCCGGGACAGGGGATCCTCCTTTTACAATGAGCAGTTCTTC. It specifies CASSVRDRGSSFYNEQFF.

This clonotype was recorded at least ten times. The V call is TRBV5-1, the J call TRBJ2-7, with TRBD2 matching 11 bases. The CDR3 contains 18 residues. Germline CDR1 and CDR2: SGHRS and YFSETQ. V dropped 2 bases and J dropped 0; count of bases not matched to a gene: 10. CDR3 region: CASSLETSGAVSSYEQYF. The CDR3 region has the DNA TGCGCCAGCAGCTTAGAGACTAGCGGGGCCGTTAGCTCCTACGAGCAGTACTTC.

This clonotype was seen only a few times. This chain uses TRBV3-1 with TRBJ1-5; no clear D. V was trimmed by 0 bases and J by 7 bases, leaving 7 bases between them. From germline, CDR1 is LGHDT and CDR2 YNNKEL (reference sequence). The CDR3 length is 13 residues. CDR3 in amino acids: CASSQDTVQPQHF. DNA for the CDR3: TGTGCCAGCAGCCAAGACACGGTCCAGCCCCAGCATTTT.

In this sample, this clonotype turned up many times. The chain combines TRBV5-1 with TRBJ1-1, with D unresolved. The CDR3 extends over 13 amino acids. V lost 7 bases, J lost 3 bases, and 13 bases lay in between. The V gene's germline CDR1 is SGHRS and CDR2 YFSETQ. The CDR3 here is CASHAQRHTEAFF. CDR3 DNA sequence: TGCGCCAGCCACGCACAGCGCCACACTGAAGCTTTCTTT.